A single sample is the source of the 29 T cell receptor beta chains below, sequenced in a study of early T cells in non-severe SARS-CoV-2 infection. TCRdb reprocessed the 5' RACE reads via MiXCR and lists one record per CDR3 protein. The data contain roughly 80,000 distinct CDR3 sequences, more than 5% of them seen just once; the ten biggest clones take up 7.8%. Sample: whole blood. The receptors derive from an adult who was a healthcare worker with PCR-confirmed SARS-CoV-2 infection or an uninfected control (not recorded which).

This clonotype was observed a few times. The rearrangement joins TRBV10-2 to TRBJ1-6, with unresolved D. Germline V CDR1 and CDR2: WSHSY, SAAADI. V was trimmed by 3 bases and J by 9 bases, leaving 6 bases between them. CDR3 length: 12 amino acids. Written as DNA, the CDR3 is TGCGCCAGCAGTGATCAGACTTCACCCCTCCACTTT. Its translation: CASSDQTSPLHF.

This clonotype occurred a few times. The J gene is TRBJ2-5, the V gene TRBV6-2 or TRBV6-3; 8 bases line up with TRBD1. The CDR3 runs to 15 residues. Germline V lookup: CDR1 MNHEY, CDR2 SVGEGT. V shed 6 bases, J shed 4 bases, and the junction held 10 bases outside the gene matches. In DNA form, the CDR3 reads TGTGCCAGCAGCCCTCGACAGGGGAGAGGAGAGACCCAGTACTTC. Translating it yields CASSPRQGRGETQYF.

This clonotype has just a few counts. CDR3 loop: CASSSNPTGELFF. The CDR3, as DNA: TGCGCCAGCAGCTCGAACCCGACCGGGGAGCTGTTTTTT. This sequence joins TRBV5-1 and TRBJ2-2, with D hard to call. V was clipped by 3 bases and J by 5 bases, with 8 bases between them. The CDR3 sequence is 13 residues long. CDR1 SGHRS and CDR2 YFSETQ come from the germline V gene.

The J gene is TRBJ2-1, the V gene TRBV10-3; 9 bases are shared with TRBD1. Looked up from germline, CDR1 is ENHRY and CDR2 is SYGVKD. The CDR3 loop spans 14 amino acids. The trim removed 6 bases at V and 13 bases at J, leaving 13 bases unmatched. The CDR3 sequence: CAISPGTGKRGQFF. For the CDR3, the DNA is TGTGCCATCAGCCCCGGGACAGGGAAACGGGGTCAGTTCTTC.

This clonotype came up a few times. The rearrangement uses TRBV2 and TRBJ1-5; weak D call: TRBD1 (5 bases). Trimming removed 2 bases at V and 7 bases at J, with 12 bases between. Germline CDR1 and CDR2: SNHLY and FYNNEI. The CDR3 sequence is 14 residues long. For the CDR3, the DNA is TGTGCCAGCAGTGAAACTTGGGGCTTCCAGCCCCAGCATTTT. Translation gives CASSETWGFQPQHF.

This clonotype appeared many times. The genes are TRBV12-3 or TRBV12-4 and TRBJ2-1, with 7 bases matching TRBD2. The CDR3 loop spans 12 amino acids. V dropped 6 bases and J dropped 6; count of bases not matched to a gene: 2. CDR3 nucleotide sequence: TGTGCCAGCAGCGAGCGGGGCAATGAGCAGTTCTTC. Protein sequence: CASSERGNEQFF.

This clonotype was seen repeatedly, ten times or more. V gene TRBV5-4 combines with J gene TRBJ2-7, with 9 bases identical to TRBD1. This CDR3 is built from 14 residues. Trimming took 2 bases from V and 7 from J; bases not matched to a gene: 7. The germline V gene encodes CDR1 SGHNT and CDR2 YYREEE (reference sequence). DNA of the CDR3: TGTGCCAGCAGCTTCCGGGACAGGGCTGGTGAGCAGTACTTC. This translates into CASSFRDRAGEQYF.

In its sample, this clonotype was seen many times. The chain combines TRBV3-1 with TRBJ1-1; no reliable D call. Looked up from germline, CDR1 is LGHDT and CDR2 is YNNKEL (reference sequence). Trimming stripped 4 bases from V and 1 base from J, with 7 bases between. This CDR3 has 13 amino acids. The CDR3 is CASSRGRNTEAFF. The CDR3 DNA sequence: TGTGCCAGCAGCCGAGGGAGGAACACTGAAGCTTTCTTT.

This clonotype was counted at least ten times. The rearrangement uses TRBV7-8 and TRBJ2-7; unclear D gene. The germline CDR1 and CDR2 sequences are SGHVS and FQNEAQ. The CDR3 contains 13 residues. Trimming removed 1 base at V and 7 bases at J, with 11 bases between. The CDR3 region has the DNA TGTGCCAGCAGCTTAGTGTCGACGTGGGAGCAGTACTTC. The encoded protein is CASSLVSTWEQYF.

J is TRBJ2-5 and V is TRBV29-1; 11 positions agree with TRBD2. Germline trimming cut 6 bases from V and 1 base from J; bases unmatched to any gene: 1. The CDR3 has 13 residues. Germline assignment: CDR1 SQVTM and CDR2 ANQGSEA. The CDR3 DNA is TGCAGCGTAGGGACTAGCGGCCAAGAGACCCAGTACTTC. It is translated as CSVGTSGQETQYF.

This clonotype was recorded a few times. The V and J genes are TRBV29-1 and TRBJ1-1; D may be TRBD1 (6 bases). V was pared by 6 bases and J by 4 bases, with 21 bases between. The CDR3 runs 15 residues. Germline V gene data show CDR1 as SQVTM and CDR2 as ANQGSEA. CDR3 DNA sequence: TGCAGCGTATGCACTGGGGGCCCCCGAGTCACTGAAGCTTTCTTT. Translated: CSVCTGGPRVTEAFF. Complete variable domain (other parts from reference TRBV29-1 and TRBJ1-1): SAVISQKPSRDICQRGTSLTIQCQVDSQVTMMFWYRQQPGQSLTLIATANQGSEATYESGFVIDKFPISRPNLTFSTLTVSNMSPEDSSIYLCSVCTGGPRVTEAFFGQGTRLTVV.

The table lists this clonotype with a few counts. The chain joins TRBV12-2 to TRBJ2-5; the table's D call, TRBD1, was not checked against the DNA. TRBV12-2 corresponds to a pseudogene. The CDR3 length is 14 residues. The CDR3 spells CASRTGQFLKTQYF. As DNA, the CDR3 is TGTGCAAGTCGCACCGGACAGTTTTTGAAGACCCAGTACTTC.

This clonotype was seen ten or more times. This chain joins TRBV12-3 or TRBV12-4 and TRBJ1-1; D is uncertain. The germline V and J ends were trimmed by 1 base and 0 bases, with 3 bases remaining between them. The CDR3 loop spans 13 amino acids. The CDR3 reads CASSLDMNTEAFF. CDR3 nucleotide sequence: TGTGCCAGCAGTTTAGACATGAACACTGAAGCTTTCTTT.

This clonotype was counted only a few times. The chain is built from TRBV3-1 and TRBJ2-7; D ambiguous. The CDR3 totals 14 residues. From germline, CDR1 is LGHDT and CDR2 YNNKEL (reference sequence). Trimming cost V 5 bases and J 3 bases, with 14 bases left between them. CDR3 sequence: CASSSSWERYEQYF. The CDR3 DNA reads TGTGCCAGCAGCTCCTCCTGGGAACGCTACGAGCAGTACTTC.

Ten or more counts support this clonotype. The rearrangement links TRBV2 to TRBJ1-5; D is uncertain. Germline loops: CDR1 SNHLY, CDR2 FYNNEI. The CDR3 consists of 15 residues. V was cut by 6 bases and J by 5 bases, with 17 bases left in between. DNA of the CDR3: TGTGCCAGCAGCAACGACGGGAGCAGGCATCAGCCCCAGCATTTT. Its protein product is CASSNDGSRHQPQHF.

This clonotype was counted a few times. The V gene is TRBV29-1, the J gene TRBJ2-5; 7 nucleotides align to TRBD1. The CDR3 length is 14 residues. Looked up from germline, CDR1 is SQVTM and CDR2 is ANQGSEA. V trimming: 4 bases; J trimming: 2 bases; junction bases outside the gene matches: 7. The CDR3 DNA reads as TGCAGCGTTGGTTCTTCGGACAGGCAAGAGACCCAGTACTTC. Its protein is CSVGSSDRQETQYF.

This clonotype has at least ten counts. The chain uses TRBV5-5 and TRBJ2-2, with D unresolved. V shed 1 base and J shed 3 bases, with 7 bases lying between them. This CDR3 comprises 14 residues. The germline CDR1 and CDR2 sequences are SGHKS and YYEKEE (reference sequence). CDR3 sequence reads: CASSLSQYTGELFF. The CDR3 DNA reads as TGTGCCAGCAGCTTGTCACAGTACACCGGGGAGCTGTTTTTT.

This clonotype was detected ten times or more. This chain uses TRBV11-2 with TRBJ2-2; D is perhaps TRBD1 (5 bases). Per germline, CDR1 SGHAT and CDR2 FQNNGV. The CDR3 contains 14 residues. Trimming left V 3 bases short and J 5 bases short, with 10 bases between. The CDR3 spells CASSFLGPTGELFF. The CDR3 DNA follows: TGTGCCAGCAGCTTTCTGGGGCCGACCGGGGAGCTGTTTTTT. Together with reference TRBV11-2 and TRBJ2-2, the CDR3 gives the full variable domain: EAGVAQSPRYKIIEKRQSVAFWCNPISGHATLYWYQQILGQGPKLLIQFQNNGVVDDSQLPKDRFSAERLKGVDSTLKIQPAKLEDSAVYLCASSFLGPTGELFFGEGSRLTVL.

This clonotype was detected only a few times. CDR3: CASSAGLAGGGGDTQYF. The CDR3 DNA reads TGTGCCAGCAGCGCCGGACTAGCGGGAGGAGGCGGAGATACGCAGTATTTT. The rearrangement joins TRBV5-4 to TRBJ2-3; 14 bases line up with TRBD2. The ends lost 4 bases at V and 5 bases at J; junction bases unmatched: 9. This CDR3 is built from 17 residues. Looked up from germline, CDR1 is SGHNT and CDR2 is YYREEE (reference sequence).

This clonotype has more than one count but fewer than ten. DNA for the CDR3: TGCGCCAGTTACAGGGACGGGGGACGTTATTATAATTCACCCCTCCACTTT. Encoded protein: CASYRDGGRYYNSPLHF. The rearrangement joins TRBV10-1 to TRBJ1-6; possibly TRBD1 for D (6 bases). Germline CDR1 reads WNHNN; CDR2 reads SYGVQD (reference sequence). Trimming left V 9 bases short and J 4 bases short, with 22 bases between. CDR3 length: 17 residues.

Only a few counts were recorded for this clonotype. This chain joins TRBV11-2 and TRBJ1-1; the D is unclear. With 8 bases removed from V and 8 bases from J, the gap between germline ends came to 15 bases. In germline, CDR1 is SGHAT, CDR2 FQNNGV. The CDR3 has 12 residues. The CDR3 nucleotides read TGTGCCAGCTTGGGCCGGAAAGCGGAAGCTTTCTTT. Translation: CASLGRKAEAFF.

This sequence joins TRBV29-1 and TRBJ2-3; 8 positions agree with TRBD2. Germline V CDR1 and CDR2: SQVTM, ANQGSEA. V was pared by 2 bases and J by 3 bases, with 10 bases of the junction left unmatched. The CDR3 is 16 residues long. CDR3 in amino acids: CSVESGLAEGTDTQYF. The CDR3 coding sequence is TGCAGCGTTGAAAGCGGACTAGCAGAAGGTACAGATACGCAGTATTTT.

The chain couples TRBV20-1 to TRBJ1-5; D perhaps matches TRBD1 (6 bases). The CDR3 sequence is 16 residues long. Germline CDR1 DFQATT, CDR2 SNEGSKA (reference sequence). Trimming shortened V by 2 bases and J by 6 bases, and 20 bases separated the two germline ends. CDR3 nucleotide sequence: TGCAGTGCTAGACACCTACAGGGATTACGACGTCAGCCCCAGCATTTT. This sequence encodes CSARHLQGLRRQPQHF.

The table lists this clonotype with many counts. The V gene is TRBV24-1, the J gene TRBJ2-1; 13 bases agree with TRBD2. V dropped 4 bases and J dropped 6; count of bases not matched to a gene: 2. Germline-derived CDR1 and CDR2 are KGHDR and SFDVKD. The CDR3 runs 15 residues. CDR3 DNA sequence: TGTGCCACCAGTGAACTAGCGGGGGGGGTCAATGAGCAGTTCTTC. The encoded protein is CATSELAGGVNEQFF.

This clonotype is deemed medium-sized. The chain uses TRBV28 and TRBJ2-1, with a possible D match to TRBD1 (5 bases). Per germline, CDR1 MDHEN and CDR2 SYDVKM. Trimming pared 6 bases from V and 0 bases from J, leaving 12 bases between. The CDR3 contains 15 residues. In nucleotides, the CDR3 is TGTGCCAGCAGGTTGGACACCTCCTCCTACAATGAGCAGTTCTTC. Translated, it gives CASRLDTSSYNEQFF.

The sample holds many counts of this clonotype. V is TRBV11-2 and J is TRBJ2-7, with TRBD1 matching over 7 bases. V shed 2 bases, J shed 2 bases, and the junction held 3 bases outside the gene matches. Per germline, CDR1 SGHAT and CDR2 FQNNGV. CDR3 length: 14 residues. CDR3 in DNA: TGTGCCAGCAGCTTACTGACAGGGACCTACGAGCAGTACTTC. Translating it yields CASSLLTGTYEQYF. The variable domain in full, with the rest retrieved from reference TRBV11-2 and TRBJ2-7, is EAGVAQSPRYKIIEKRQSVAFWCNPISGHATLYWYQQILGQGPKLLIQFQNNGVVDDSQLPKDRFSAERLKGVDSTLKIQPAKLEDSAVYLCASSLLTGTYEQYFGPGTRLTVT.

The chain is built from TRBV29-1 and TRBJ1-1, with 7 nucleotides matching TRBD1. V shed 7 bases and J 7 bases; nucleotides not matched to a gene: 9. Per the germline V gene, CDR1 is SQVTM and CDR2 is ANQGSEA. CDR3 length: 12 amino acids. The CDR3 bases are TGCAGCGCTAGGACAGGACTCAATGAAGCTTTCTTT. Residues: CSARTGLNEAFF.

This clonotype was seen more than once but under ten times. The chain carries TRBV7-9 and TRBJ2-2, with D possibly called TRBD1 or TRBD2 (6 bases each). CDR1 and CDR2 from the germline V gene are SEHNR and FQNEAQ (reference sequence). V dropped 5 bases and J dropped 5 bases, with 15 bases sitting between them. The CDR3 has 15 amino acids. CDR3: CASSTTGRRTGELFF. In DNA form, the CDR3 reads TGTGCCAGCAGCACCACAGGGAGGAGGACCGGGGAGCTGTTTTTT.

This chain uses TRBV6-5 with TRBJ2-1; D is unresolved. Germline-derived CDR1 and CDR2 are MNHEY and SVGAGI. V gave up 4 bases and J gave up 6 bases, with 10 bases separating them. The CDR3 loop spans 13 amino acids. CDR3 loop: CASSSGVINEQFF. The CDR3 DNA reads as TGTGCCAGCAGTTCCGGAGTAATCAATGAGCAGTTCTTC.